The 27 T cell receptor beta chains below all came from one sample that was sequenced in a study of monozygotic twins with inflammatory bowel disease (dated by TCRdb to between 2018 and 2021). Library prep was done by 5' RACE. Sequenced using an Illumina HiSeq 2500. After the reads were reprocessed by TCRdb, one entry was made per CDR3 protein sequence, with no DNA. The table for this sample shows 40,000 to 45,000 distinct CDR3 sequences. The ten largest make up about 5% of the sample. The material sequenced was blood. All receptors come from a human donor with ulcerative colitis or Crohn's disease, or a healthy co-twin of an affected twin (not recorded which).

The CDR3 spells CASSPGPLAGGYTGELFF. This rearrangement joins TRBV7-3 to TRBJ2-2; TCRdb returns TRBD2, unconfirmable since there is no DNA. The CDR3 loop spans 18 amino acids. Germline CDR1 is SGHTA and CDR2 is FQGTGA.

The chain employs TRBV20-1 and TRBJ1-5; with no DNA, the TCRdb D assignment of TRBD1 cannot be verified. Per the germline V gene, CDR1 is DFQATT and CDR2 is SNEGSKA (reference sequence). The CDR3 sequence is 17 residues long. CDR3 sequence reads: CSARDISKGTGNQPQHF.

CDR3 in amino acids: CASSLVSSGRNEQYF. This chain joins TRBV5-4 and TRBJ2-7; TCRdb picks TRBD2, but there is no DNA to check that call. CDR1 SGHNT and CDR2 YYREEE come from the germline V gene (reference sequence). The CDR3 is 15 amino acids. Using reference TRBV5-4 and TRBJ2-7 for the parts outside the CDR3, the full variable domain is ETGVTQSPTHLIKTRGQQVTLRCSSQSGHNTVSWYQQALGQGPQFIFQYYREEENGRGNFPPRFSGLQFPNYSSELNVNALELDDSALYLCASSLVSSGRNEQYFGPGTRLTVT.

The CDR3 loop is CASKLGPGTGELFF. V is TRBV19 and J is TRBJ2-2; as DNA is missing, the TRBD1 call by TCRdb cannot be tested. Looked up from germline, CDR1 is LNHDA and CDR2 is SQIVND (reference sequence). This CDR3 spans 14 amino acids.

The rearrangement uses TRBV11-2 and TRBJ1-5; absent DNA, TCRdb's TRBD1 call cannot be checked. CDR3 length equals 13 residues. Germline V gene sequence: CDR1 SGHAT, CDR2 FQNNGV. The chain's CDR3 is CASSGDSNQPQHF.

CDR3 protein: CASSLGQGSETQYF. The chain employs TRBV27 and TRBJ2-5; TCRdb designates TRBD1, a call that cannot be tested without DNA. The length of the CDR3 is 14 residues. Germline lookup yields CDR1 MNHEY and CDR2 SMNVEV (reference sequence).

The chain uses TRBV15 and TRBJ2-3; TCRdb returns TRBD2, unconfirmable since there is no DNA. The CDR3 is 16 amino acids. Looked up from germline, CDR1 is LNHNV and CDR2 is YYDKDF (reference sequence). This CDR3 is CATSRERPGGTDTQYF.

The chain employs TRBV29-1 and TRBJ2-1; TCRdb indicates TRBD1, and absent DNA this call remains unverified. From germline, CDR1 is SQVTM and CDR2 ANQGSEA. This CDR3 is 11 amino acids long. CDR3: CSVLQGNEQFF.

The rearrangement links TRBV20-1 to TRBJ2-5; TCRdb picks TRBD1, but there is no DNA to check that call. The germline gives CDR1 DFQATT, CDR2 SNEGSKA (reference sequence). The CDR3 loop spans 14 amino acids. This CDR3 reads CSAPLGTIQETQYF.

The chain joins TRBV7-2 to TRBJ2-3; TCRdb's D call, TRBD1, is unchecked because there is no DNA. This CDR3 has 15 amino acids. Germline assignment: CDR1 SGHTA and CDR2 FQGNSA. CDR3 sequence: CASSLRGYGTDTQYF.

This rearrangement joins TRBV7-2 to TRBJ2-3; TCRdb returns TRBD2, unconfirmable since there is no DNA. This CDR3 has 15 amino acids. CDR1 is SGHTA and CDR2 is FQGNSA in the germline V gene. CDR3 sequence reads: CASSSPGLAGLTQYF.

The rearrangement joins TRBV7-8 to TRBJ1-5; the D call from TCRdb, TRBD1, cannot be confirmed without DNA. Germline CDR1 is SGHVS and CDR2 is FQNEAQ. This CDR3 spans 15 amino acids. CDR3: CASSSVTGGYQPQHF. The variable domain in full, with the rest retrieved from reference TRBV7-8 and TRBJ1-5, is GAGVSQSPRYKVAKRGQDVALRCDPISGHVSLFWYQQALGQGPEFLTYFQNEAQLDKSGLPSDRFFAERPEGSVSTLKIQRTQQEDSAVYLCASSSVTGGYQPQHFGDGTRLSIL.

The V and J genes are TRBV4-1 and TRBJ1-4. The CDR3 contains 17 residues. Germline V gene data show CDR1 as MGHRA and CDR2 as YSYEKL. The CDR3: CASSQLATGATYEKLFF.

This chain connects TRBV7-2 to TRBJ2-3; there is no DNA to check the TCRdb D call of TRBD1. The CDR3 loop spans 13 amino acids. In germline, CDR1 is SGHTA, CDR2 FQGNSA. The chain's CDR3 is CASSPPDRPTQYF.

The chain links TRBV20-1 to TRBJ2-2; TCRdb outputs TRBD1, but without DNA this stays unchecked. Germline CDR1 reads DFQATT; CDR2 reads SNEGSKA (reference sequence). The CDR3 extends over 14 amino acids. CDR3 residues: CSAPGQLNTGELFF.

The chain carries TRBV5-4 and TRBJ1-1. Germline-derived CDR1 and CDR2 are SGHNT and YYREEE (reference sequence). This CDR3 has 13 residues. The CDR3 spells CASSGDRNTEAFF.

The V and J genes are TRBV15 and TRBJ1-1; TCRdb names TRBD1, which stays unverified in the absence of DNA. Germline V gene lookup returns CDR1 LNHNV and CDR2 YYDKDF (reference sequence). This CDR3 has 18 amino acids. The CDR3 sequence: CATSPHSTRGRMNTEAFF.

The J gene is TRBJ2-2, the V gene TRBV14; the TCRdb D gene call, TRBD1, has no DNA to confirm it. Germline assignment: CDR1 SGHDN and CDR2 FVKESK. The CDR3 loop spans 16 amino acids. The CDR3 spells CASSGPAGQASGELFF. The variable domain in full, completed from reference TRBV14 and TRBJ2-2, reads EAGVTQFPSHSVIEKGQTVTLRCDPISGHDNLYWYRRVMGKEIKFLLHFVKESKQDESGMPNNRFLAERTGGTYSTLKVQPAELEDSGVYFCASSGPAGQASGELFFGEGSRLTVL.

The V and J genes are TRBV7-2 and TRBJ1-2; the TCRdb D gene call, TRBD1, has no DNA to confirm it. The length of the CDR3 is 16 residues. Germline V lookup: CDR1 SGHTA, CDR2 FQGNSA. The CDR3: CASSSGPGAAGYGYTF.

The V and J genes are TRBV5-1 and TRBJ1-2. The germline CDR1 and CDR2 sequences are SGHRS and YFSETQ. This CDR3 region has 13 residues. CDR3 in amino acids: CASSLDRVDGYTF.

V and J are TRBV7-9 and TRBJ1-3. The CDR3 totals 14 residues. Per germline, CDR1 SEHNR and CDR2 FQNEAQ (reference sequence). The CDR3 loop is CASSLAGSGNTIYF.

The chain has TRBV20-1 and TRBJ1-1; TCRdb selects TRBD1, and the lack of DNA leaves this call unchecked. Germline V gives CDR1 DFQATT, CDR2 SNEGSKA (reference sequence). This CDR3 is built from 16 residues. The CDR3 loop reads CSARNPGQGLVTEAFF.

This chain uses TRBV6-5 with TRBJ1-4; lacking DNA, the TRBD1 call made by TCRdb goes unchecked. This CDR3 spans 12 amino acids. Germline CDR1 is MNHEY and CDR2 is SVGAGI. The CDR3 spells CASSMTGTKLFF.

This rearrangement joins TRBV7-2 to TRBJ1-5. Germline-derived CDR1 and CDR2 are SGHTA and FQGNSA. The CDR3 is made up of 14 amino acids. The CDR3 spells CASSLGGFNQPQHF.

The chain carries TRBV5-5 and TRBJ1-4; TCRdb returns TRBD1, unconfirmable since there is no DNA. CDR1 is SGHKS, CDR2 YYEKEE, per germline (reference sequence). CDR3 length equals 15 residues. This CDR3 reads CASSLARQGWEKLFF.

The rearrangement links TRBV2 to TRBJ2-2; TCRdb proposes TRBD2, but this gene call is untestable without DNA. Germline loops: CDR1 SNHLY, CDR2 FYNNEI. There are 14 residues in the CDR3. The CDR3 protein is CASINGRDNGELFF.

The rearrangement uses TRBV9 and TRBJ2-1; the D call of TRBD1 rests on TCRdb alone, since no DNA is present to check it. Germline-derived CDR1 and CDR2 are SGDLS and YYNGEE. The CDR3 has 16 residues. This CDR3 reads CASSVVGGRDYNEQFF.